A selection of T cell receptor beta chains follows, all from one sample in a study of B cell selection in AIRE deficiency. This table comes from immunoSEQ multiplex PCR, and its TCRdb copy is limited to in-frame clones, with some not included. The profile shows under 30,000 clones, roughly 96% of them singletons. Sequenced material: CD4+CD127+ conventional T cells sorted from PBMCs. The receptor set was obtained from a human donor in good health. CDR3s include the opening cysteine and the closing phenylalanine or tryptophan. Fields, in order: CDR3 length, D gene, V gene, clone size, J gene, CDR3 protein, CDR3 DNA. A D gene is named only where the DNA matches it firmly. The listing skips clone size in some rows; elsewhere it reads once, few, many or a size class.

cdr3_length: 14
d_call: .
v_call: TRBV6-5
clone_size: .
j_call: TRBJ1-1
cdr3_aa: CASSYRQGSTEAFF
cdr3_nt: TGTGCCAGCAGTTACCGGCAGGGAAGCACTGAAGCTTTCTTT

cdr3_length: 16
d_call: .
v_call: TRBV5-4
clone_size: .
j_call: TRBJ2-1
cdr3_aa: CASSLVGRYSYNEQFF
cdr3_nt: TGTGCCAGCAGCTTGGTTGGCAGGTACTCCTACAATGAGCAGTTCTTC

cdr3_length: 16
d_call: .
v_call: TRBV12-1
clone_size: .
j_call: TRBJ2-7
cdr3_aa: CASSFGLAGGSYEQYF
cdr3_nt: TGTGCCAGCAGCTTTGGCCTAGCGGGCGGATCCTACGAGCAGTACTTC

cdr3_length: 16
d_call: .
v_call: TRBV7-9
clone_size: .
j_call: TRBJ2-3
cdr3_aa: CASSLHRISSTDTQYF
cdr3_nt: TGTGCCAGCAGCCTACACCGAATCTCAAGCACAGATACGCAGTATTTT

cdr3_length: 15
d_call: .
v_call: TRBV10-1
clone_size: .
j_call: TRBJ1-1
cdr3_aa: CASSESLDMNTEAFF
cdr3_nt: TGCGCCAGCAGTGAGTCCCTGGATATGAACACTGAAGCTTTCTTT

cdr3_length: 14
d_call: .
v_call: TRBV4-2
clone_size: .
j_call: TRBJ2-3
cdr3_aa: CASSQERSTDTQYF
cdr3_nt: TGTGCCAGCAGCCAAGAGCGTAGCACAGATACGCAGTATTTT

cdr3_length: 15
d_call: .
v_call: TRBV5-1
clone_size: .
j_call: TRBJ2-2
cdr3_aa: CASSPNSGDTGELFF
cdr3_nt: TGCGCCAGCAGCCCCAATTCGGGGGACACCGGGGAGCTGTTTTTT

cdr3_length: 9
d_call: .
v_call: TRBV6-1
clone_size: .
j_call: TRBJ2-7
cdr3_aa: CARLYEQYF
cdr3_nt: TGTGCCAGACTTTACGAGCAGTACTTC

cdr3_length: 14
d_call: TRBD1
v_call: TRBV19
clone_size: .
j_call: TRBJ1-1
cdr3_aa: CASSVTGVNTEAFF
cdr3_nt: TGTGCCAGTAGTGTAACAGGGGTGAACACTGAAGCTTTCTTT

cdr3_length: 17
d_call: .
v_call: TRBV6-1
clone_size: .
j_call: TRBJ1-2
cdr3_aa: CASSEAPKPGLARRYTF
cdr3_nt: TGTGCCAGCAGTGAAGCGCCGAAGCCGGGACTAGCTCGTCGCTACACCTTC

cdr3_length: 12
d_call: .
v_call: TRBV5-8
clone_size: .
j_call: TRBJ2-5
cdr3_aa: CASSLEGETQYF
cdr3_nt: TGTGCCAGCAGCTTGGAGGGAGAGACCCAGTACTTC

cdr3_length: 16
d_call: .
v_call: TRBV10-2
clone_size: .
j_call: TRBJ1-6
cdr3_aa: CASSRIRSSYNSPLHF
cdr3_nt: TGCGCCAGCAGTCGAATTAGGAGCTCCTATAATTCACCCCTCCACTTT

cdr3_length: 13
d_call: TRBD1
v_call: TRBV30
clone_size: .
j_call: TRBJ1-5
cdr3_aa: CAWSIRGNQPQHF
cdr3_nt: TGTGCCTGGAGTATCAGGGGGAATCAGCCCCAGCATTTT

cdr3_length: 13
d_call: .
v_call: TRBV18
clone_size: once
j_call: TRBJ1-1
cdr3_aa: CASSLELGTEAFF
cdr3_nt: TGTGCCAGCTCACTCGAACTAGGGACTGAAGCTTTCTTT

cdr3_length: 16
d_call: TRBD1
v_call: TRBV4-2
clone_size: .
j_call: TRBJ2-7
cdr3_aa: CASSPRGGQGACEQYF
cdr3_nt: TGTGCCAGCAGCCCGAGGGGGGGACAGGGGGCTTGTGAGCAGTACTTC

cdr3_length: 15
d_call: .
v_call: TRBV5-1
clone_size: .
j_call: TRBJ2-3
cdr3_aa: CASSLDVGLSNTQYF
cdr3_nt: TGCGCCAGCAGCTTGGACGTAGGACTGTCGAATACGCAGTATTTT

cdr3_length: 15
d_call: TRBD1
v_call: TRBV5-1
clone_size: .
j_call: TRBJ1-1
cdr3_aa: CASSLMTGWNTEAFF
cdr3_nt: TGCGCCAGCAGCTTAATGACAGGGTGGAACACTGAAGCTTTCTTT

cdr3_length: 13
d_call: .
v_call: TRBV4-1
clone_size: .
j_call: TRBJ2-1
cdr3_aa: CASSPWTDDEQFF
cdr3_nt: TGCGCCAGCAGCCCCTGGACAGATGATGAGCAGTTCTTC

cdr3_length: 16
d_call: .
v_call: TRBV7-9
clone_size: .
j_call: TRBJ2-5
cdr3_aa: CASSLVGGEIQETQYF
cdr3_nt: TGTGCCAGCAGCTTAGTAGGTGGGGAGATACAAGAGACCCAGTACTTC

cdr3_length: 15
d_call: .
v_call: TRBV7-2
clone_size: once
j_call: TRBJ1-2
cdr3_aa: CASSESRGLDYGYTF
cdr3_nt: TGTGCCAGCAGCGAGAGCAGGGGTTTAGACTATGGCTACACCTTC

cdr3_length: 11
d_call: .
v_call: TRBV5-3
clone_size: .
j_call: TRBJ2-5
cdr3_aa: CASSGQETQYF
cdr3_nt: TGTGCCAGCAGCGGACAGGAGACCCAGTACTTC

cdr3_length: 15
d_call: .
v_call: TRBV19
clone_size: .
j_call: TRBJ2-2
cdr3_aa: CASSIKDWGTGELFF
cdr3_nt: TGTGCCAGTAGTATAAAGGACTGGGGCACCGGGGAGCTGTTTTTT

cdr3_length: 15
d_call: .
v_call: TRBV6-1
clone_size: .
j_call: TRBJ2-5
cdr3_aa: CASNMGQRGKETQYF
cdr3_nt: TGTGCCAGCAATATGGGTCAGAGGGGTAAAGAGACCCAGTACTTC

cdr3_length: 13
d_call: .
v_call: TRBV7-2
clone_size: .
j_call: TRBJ1-1
cdr3_aa: CASSLGVWEAAFF
cdr3_nt: TGTGCCAGCAGCTTAGGAGTATGGGAGGCGGCTTTCTTT

cdr3_length: 14
d_call: TRBD1
v_call: TRBV7-8
clone_size: .
j_call: TRBJ2-5
cdr3_aa: CASSAGTGRETQYF
cdr3_nt: TGTGCCAGCAGCGCTGGGACAGGGAGAGAGACCCAGTACTTC

cdr3_length: 13
d_call: .
v_call: TRBV19
clone_size: once
j_call: TRBJ2-5
cdr3_aa: CASSIARKETQYF
cdr3_nt: TGTGCCAGTAGTATAGCCAGGAAAGAGACCCAGTACTTC